Listed below are T cell receptor beta chains from one sample, sequenced in a study of blood T cell repertoires in COVID-19. Some clones are missing from TCRdb's copy, which holds only in-frame ones; the method was immunoSEQ multiplex PCR. The sample contains some 160,000 clones, around 81% of which appear only once. The sequencing input was peripheral blood. The receptors derive from a woman aged 80 or over with COVID-19, enrolled during active disease. Both conserved end residues are part of each CDR3. A D gene is named only where the DNA matches it firmly. Clone size is given for some rows only: seen once, a few or many times, or a class if the clone is expanded.

j_gene	v_gene	d_gene	abundance	CDR3nt	CDR3aa
TRBJ1-4	TRBV5-1	NA	NA	TGCGCCAGCAGCCCCATTCCGGGCCCGAGGGGGGAAAAACTGTTTTTT	CASSPIPGPRGEKLFF
TRBJ1-1	TRBV2	NA	few	TGTGCCAGCAGCATAACAGGGTACACTGAAGCTTTCTTT	CASSITGYTEAFF
TRBJ2-1	TRBV9	TRBD2	NA	TGTGCCAGCAGCGTAGATAGCGGGGGATACAATGAGCAGTTCTTC	CASSVDSGGYNEQFF
TRBJ1-1	TRBV11-3	NA	NA	TGTGCCAGCAGCACCTCGACAGGGAACACTGAAGCTTTCTTT	CASSTSTGNTEAFF
TRBJ1-2	TRBV4-1	NA	NA	TGCGCCAGCAGCCAAGGGCTGGCCGCTGACTATGGCTACACCTTC	CASSQGLAADYGYTF
TRBJ1-6	TRBV11-2	TRBD1	NA	TGTGCCAGCAGCTTCCCTGAGGGACAGGGCTCCTATAATTCACCCCTCCACTTT	CASSFPEGQGSYNSPLHF
TRBJ1-5	TRBV2	TRBD1	NA	TGTGCCAGCAGCCGACTACAGGGGAATCAGCCCCAGCATTTT	CASSRLQGNQPQHF
TRBJ2-5	TRBV4-1	NA	NA	TGCGCCAGCAGCCAAGGAACACACGTTAAGGAGACCCAGTACTTC	CASSQGTHVKETQYF
TRBJ2-3	TRBV5-4	TRBD1	once	TGTGCCAGCAGCGGCCCGGGGACAGCTACGCAGTATTTT	CASSGPGTATQYF
TRBJ1-3	TRBV10-1	TRBD1	NA	TGCGCCAGCAGTGAGTTTAGAAGGGACAGATATGACACCATATATTTT	CASSEFRRDRYDTIYF
TRBJ2-1	TRBV6-6	NA	few	TGTGCCAGCAGGAGTGGCGGGTACCCCCCTACCCAGTTCTTC	CASRSGGYPPTQFF
TRBJ2-7	TRBV6-5	TRBD1	NA	TGTGCCAGCAGTTACGGGAGACAGGGTTACGAGCAGTACTTC	CASSYGRQGYEQYF
TRBJ2-1	TRBV5-1	TRBD2	many	TGCGCCAGCAGCGAAACCGGGACTAGCAACGAGCAGTTCTTC	CASSETGTSNEQFF
TRBJ1-1	TRBV18	NA	NA	TGTGCCAGCTCACCGGGGACAACCCTGAACACTGAAGCTTTCTTT	CASSPGTTLNTEAFF
TRBJ2-1	TRBV19	NA	few	TGTGCCAGTATAGGGGGACGGGGGGAGTTCTTC	CASIGGRGEFF
TRBJ1-5	TRBV3-1/TRBV3-2	NA	NA	TGTGCCAGCAGCCAAGGTTCAGGGAGGGATCAGCCCCAGCATTTT	CASSQGSGRDQPQHF
TRBJ1-5	TRBV18	TRBD1	NA	TGTGCCAGCTCAGCTGAGCAGGGGGCAGGGAATCAGCCCCAGCATTTT	CASSAEQGAGNQPQHF
TRBJ1-6	TRBV7-9	NA	NA	TGTGCCAGCAGTGGACAGCTAGACTCACCCCTCCACTTT	CASSGQLDSPLHF
TRBJ2-7	TRBV6-5	TRBD2	NA	TGTGCCAGCAAAGGCGGGAGGGTCTCCTACGAGCAGTACTTC	CASKGGRVSYEQYF
TRBJ2-5	TRBV6-5	TRBD1	NA	TGTGCCAGCAGGTCGACAGGGGGACGGGAGACCCAGTACTTC	CASRSTGGRETQYF
TRBJ2-1	TRBV7-3	TRBD2	NA	TGTGCCAGCAGCCAGGGACTAGCGGGATACAATGAGCAGTTCTTC	CASSQGLAGYNEQFF
TRBJ1-4	TRBV6-5	NA	NA	TGTGCCAGCAGGGTTAGCTGGTCAGCTAATGAAAAACTGTTTTTT	CASRVSWSANEKLFF
TRBJ2-1	TRBV7-9	NA	NA	TGTGCCAGCAGCTTACAGTTTCTCATCCACAATGAGCAGTTCTTC	CASSLQFLIHNEQFF
TRBJ2-3	TRBV7-2	TRBD2	NA	TGTGCCAGCAGGCGGGGGAGCACAGATACGCAGTATTTT	CASRRGSTDTQYF
TRBJ1-1	TRBV6-2/TRBV6-3	NA	NA	TGTGCCAGCAGTTACGCCAGCGACGCTTTCTTT	CASSYASDAFF
TRBJ1-3	TRBV5-3	NA	once	TGTGCCAGAAGTTGGACAGTGGGTGGAAACACCATATATTTT	CARSWTVGGNTIYF
TRBJ1-2	TRBV5-5	NA	NA	TGTGCCAGCAGCCAACCGGGTCTATATGGCTACACCTTC	CASSQPGLYGYTF
TRBJ1-2	TRBV4-1	NA	NA	TGCGCCAGCAGCCAACCGTCCTATGGCTACACCTTC	CASSQPSYGYTF
TRBJ2-7	TRBV3-1/TRBV3-2	TRBD2	NA	TGTGCCAGCAGCCAAGATCCAAGGACTAGCGGGGGGTTTAGCTCCTACGAGCAGTACTTC	CASSQDPRTSGGFSSYEQYF
TRBJ1-5	TRBV3-1/TRBV3-2	NA	NA	TGTGCCAGCAGCCACGGGGGGATGACAAATCAGCCCCAGCATTTT	CASSHGGMTNQPQHF
TRBJ2-1	TRBV9	TRBD2	NA	TGTGCCAGCAGCGGAAGCGGGGGTTCCCCCAATGAGCAGTTCTTC	CASSGSGGSPNEQFF
TRBJ1-3	TRBV5-1	TRBD1	NA	TGCGCCAGCAGCTCTACAGGGGGAACTGGAAACACCATATATTTT	CASSSTGGTGNTIYF
TRBJ2-5	TRBV18	TRBD2	NA	TGTGCCAGCTCACCCGGGACTAGCGGGGCCACTAGGCACTTC	CASSPGTSGATRHF